The next 7 T cell receptor beta chains were all read from a single sample in a study of cytomegalovirus exposure and HLA in healthy donors. 60 Vbeta and 13 Jbeta primers were used in PCR. The table came from immunoSEQ multiplex PCR; TCRdb's copy has only in-frame clones and leaves some out. The sample consists of about 140,000 clones, around 78% of them appearing once. The sequencing sample was made of PBMCs. These receptors came from a man aged 35 to 55 in good health and CMV-seronegative.

This clone is a singleton in its sample. The chain recombines TRBV27 with TRBJ1-5, with TRBD1 matching 7 bases. The CDR3 extends over 15 amino acids. Germline V gene lookup returns CDR1 MNHEY and CDR2 SMNVEV (reference sequence). With 4 bases clipped from V and 7 bases from J, the junction kept 10 bases outside the gene matches. The CDR3 nucleotides read TGTGCCAGCAGTTCGGGATACAGGGGAGGCCAGCCCCAGCATTTT. Translation: CASSSGYRGGQPQHF.

The V and J genes are TRBV7-6 and TRBJ2-6, with 8 bases fitting TRBD1. J was trimmed by 1 base and V by 5 bases; bases with no gene match: 4. Germline V gene data show CDR1 as SGHVS and CDR2 as FNYEAQ. The length of the CDR3 is 16 residues. The CDR3 region is CASSGTGGSGANVLTF. DNA for the CDR3: TGTGCCAGCAGCGGAACAGGGGGGTCTGGGGCCAACGTCCTGACTTTC.

This clone was seen only a few times. The genes are TRBV7-2 and TRBJ1-6, with D uncertain. Deletions cut 1 base from V and 9 bases from J, with 4 bases between. CDR3 size: 12 residues. Germline-derived CDR1 and CDR2 are SGHTA and FQGNSA. CDR3: CASSLGSSPLHF. The CDR3 DNA sequence: TGTGCCAGCAGCTTAGGCAGTTCACCCCTCCACTTT.

This rearrangement joins TRBV2 to TRBJ2-1, with a possible D match to TRBD2 (7 bases). Trimming removed 3 bases at V and 4 bases at J, with 13 bases between. The CDR3 covers 15 residues. CDR1 SNHLY and CDR2 FYNNEI come from the germline V gene. CDR3 sequence (DNA): TGTGCCAGCAGTGATAGGGGGGGCGGGTACAATGAGCAGTTCTTC. It encodes CASSDRGGGYNEQFF.

The J gene is TRBJ2-7, the V gene TRBV6-1; the D is unclear. The CDR3 covers 15 residues. V lost 7 bases to trimming and J lost 0 bases, with 16 bases between them. Germline V gives CDR1 MNHNS, CDR2 SASEGT. CDR3 in amino acids: CASTHSVKSSYEQYF. Written as DNA, the CDR3 is TGTGCCAGCACTCACAGTGTTAAAAGCTCCTACGAGCAGTACTTC.

The J gene is TRBJ2-7, the V gene TRBV21-1; the table's D call of TRBD1 was not tested on the DNA. TRBV21-1 is reported as a pseudogene. This CDR3 comprises 18 residues. CDR3 nucleotide sequence: TGTGCCAGCAGCAAATTTTCCCCCCCGGACACAATCTCCTACGAGCAGTACTTC. This gives the protein CASSKFSPPDTISYEQYF.

CDR3 in amino acids: CASSLGQNTEAFF. In DNA, the CDR3 is TGTGCCAGCAGCTTAGGACAGAACACTGAAGCTTTCTTT. The J gene is TRBJ1-1, the V gene TRBV11-2; no definite D call. This CDR3 has 13 amino acids. Germline V gives CDR1 SGHAT, CDR2 FQNNGV. V was pared by 1 base and J by 1 base, with 4 bases between.